The sequence of this T cell receptor beta chain was determined in a study of shared clonotypes between healthy human individuals. Overall study results and limits: Only blood was sampled; tissue repertoires likely differ.

Over several immunoSEQ plates, each subset's genomic DNA was distributed in even portions. Authors' data handling: Owing to the provision of junction-only sequences devoid of quality scores by immunoSEQ, filtering differed. The data were produced by immunoSEQ multiplex PCR, yet TCRdb's version contains in-frame clones alone and is incomplete. Clone size and the V and J calls come from that table; the DNA yielded D and trimming. The table includes 2 million to 2.5 million clones, 95% detected once. The CDR3 is 14 residues long. The J segment lost 3 bases and the V segment lost 4 bases, leaving 3 bases of the junction unmatched. CDR1 LNHDA and CDR2 SQIVND come from the germline V gene (reference sequence). Points on this clone: The antigen remains unidentified. The same CDR3 can be traced to other DNA sequences in this sample.

The sequence derives from a man aged 18 to 29 in good health. The V call is TRBV19, the J call TRBJ2-7; TRBD2 matches at 10 bases. What was sequenced was naive CD4+ T cells sorted from blood. Specified subset: CD45RA+ positively selected. The CDR3 here is CASSTLAGSYEQYF. Written as DNA, the CDR3 is TGTGCCAGTAGTACACTAGCGGGGAGCTACGAGCAGTACTTC.